This T cell receptor beta chain originates from a study of PD-L1 blockade in urothelial cancer. Across the whole study: Before enrollment, 0 to 3 chemotherapy regimens had been given to patients. Typically, measured as a median, blood samples had about 140,000 T cells.

Trimming removed 5 bases from V and 4 bases from J; junction bases left unmatched: 4. The CDR3 contains 16 residues. CDR1 and CDR2 from the germline V gene are LNHDA and SQIVND (reference sequence). Clones were read by immunoSEQ multiplex PCR, and TCRdb kept only the in-frame ones, dropping some. The data show 70,000 or so clones, around 90% seen once. This chain links TRBV19 with TRBJ2-3, with TRBD2 matching over 15 bases. The sequence derives from a man between 60 and 75 years old with urothelial cancer. The specimen was PBMCs, collected around atezolizumab (anti-PD-L1) treatment. CDR3 coding DNA: TGTGCCAGTAGTTTAGGACTAGCGGGAGGGCCAGATACGCAGTATTTT. It yields the protein CASSLGLAGGPDTQYF.